Ten or more counts support the clone carrying this TCR beta chain. No antigen is known for it. The data were obtained in a study of T cells in Graves' hyperthyroidism and ophthalmopathy. Study-wide points: Patients with ophthalmopathy were separated from those with stable hyperthyroidism by a 13 V-J model.

RNA transcripts yielded amplified TCR beta CDR3 regions. The primer set for the first-round RT-PCR of the TCR CDR3 was HTBI. TCRdb called the multiplex PCR reads again in MiXCR, with one record for every CDR3 protein. The sample has under 450,000 distinct CDR3 sequences, approximately 17% seen once. Per germline, CDR1 LNHNV and CDR2 YYDKDF (reference sequence). Trimming removed 0 bases at V and 5 bases at J, with 7 bases between. This CDR3 is 13 amino acids long. The clonotype was recovered from a woman in her 30s with Graves' hyperthyroidism that later progressed to Graves' ophthalmopathy. The chain joins TRBV15 to TRBJ1-1, with D hard to call. Sequenced: blood. The CDR3 is CATSRDQRTEAFF. For the CDR3, the DNA is TGTGCCACCAGCAGAGATCAGAGAACTGAAGCTTTCTTT.